These T cell receptor beta chains were read from a single sample in a study of blood T cells in healthy people across ages. TCRdb called the 5' RACE reads again in MiXCR, with one record for every CDR3 protein. Of about 1.4 million distinct CDR3 sequences in the sample, 59% were seen once. The sequencing input was blood. These receptors originate from a man aged 18-30 years in good health. The CDR3 runs from the conserved cysteine through the conserved F or W. A D gene is named only where the DNA matches it firmly. Clone size is stated in some rows and not others, as once, few, many or a class when expanded.

size	D	J	V	DNA	CDR3
once	TRBD1	TRBJ1-2	TRBV6-5	TGTGCCAGCAGTTACGATATAACAGGGGGCGCCCGGGGCTATGGCTACACCTTC	CASSYDITGGARGYGYTF
few	.	TRBJ2-5	TRBV29-1	TGCAGCGGAGGCGGGACAGCTCAAGAGACCCAGTACTTC	CSGGGTAQETQYF
few	TRBD2	TRBJ2-7	TRBV7-2	TGTGCCAGCAGCTTTGAGACTAGCGGCCACGAGCAGTACTTC	CASSFETSGHEQYF
.	.	TRBJ2-2	TRBV12-3/TRBV12-4	TGTGCCAGCAGTGTGGGGCAGGGTGAGATGACCGGGGAGCTGTTTTTT	CASSVGQGEMTGELFF
.	TRBD1	TRBJ1-4	TRBV4-2	TGTGCCAGCAGCCCTCCAGGGGGCATGGCAACTAATGAAAAACTGTTTTTT	CASSPPGGMATNEKLFF
.	.	TRBJ1-5	TRBV12-3/TRBV12-4	TGTGCCAGCAGTCTAGGGGTTTGGGGTCAGCCCCAGCATTTT	CASSLGVWGQPQHF
.	TRBD2	TRBJ2-7	TRBV5-1	TGCGCCAGCAGCTTGGAACCGGGACTAGCGAACGAGCAGTACTTC	CASSLEPGLANEQYF
.	.	TRBJ2-7	TRBV14	TGTGCCAGCAGCCAAGGTTGGGCTTCCCCCACCTACGAGCAGTACTTC	CASSQGWASPTYEQYF
once	TRBD1	TRBJ2-7	TRBV6-5	TGTGCCAGCAGCCCCCTGGACAGGATGTCCTACGAGCAGTACTTC	CASSPLDRMSYEQYF
.	TRBD2	TRBJ2-1	TRBV27	TGTGCCAGCAGTTTAACTAGCGAGCAGACCTACAATGAGCAGTTCTTC	CASSLTSEQTYNEQFF
.	.	TRBJ2-3	TRBV25-1	TGTGCCATGTGTCGGGGGACATCCCTTAATTTCACAGATACGCAGTATTTT	CAMCRGTSLNFTDTQYF
.	.	TRBJ2-7	TRBV4-3	TGCGCCAGCAGCCAAGAGCCGGGATTAAGGGACCCCACCGAGCAGTACTTC	CASSQEPGLRDPTEQYF
.	TRBD1	TRBJ2-7	TRBV5-1	TGCGCCAGCAGCTTGGGGGACAGGGTTTCGGCTACCGAGCAGTACTTC	CASSLGDRVSATEQYF
.	.	TRBJ2-5	TRBV7-8	TGTGCCAGCAGCCCGCACGCAGGAAACCAAGAGACCCAGTACTTC	CASSPHAGNQETQYF
.	TRBD2	TRBJ2-7	TRBV7-2	TGTGCCAGCAGCTTAAAGGGACTAGCGGGTTACAATGAGCAGTACTTC	CASSLKGLAGYNEQYF
.	.	TRBJ1-2	TRBV4-1	TGCGCCAGCAGCCAAGATTTCGGGAGCTATGGCTACACCTTC	CASSQDFGSYGYTF